The 24 T cell receptor beta chains given below trace back to one sample, sequenced in a study of blood T cell repertoires in COVID-19. The repertoire was sequenced with immunoSEQ multiplex PCR; TCRdb's copy has only in-frame clones and lacks some. The sample yields roughly 100,000 clones, 89% seen once. The sample taken for sequencing was peripheral blood. These receptors were collected from a woman of 80 years or more with active COVID-19.

The CDR3 DNA reads TGTGCCAGCAGAGTCTCTTCAGGAGGAAGCTCCTATAATTCACCCCTCCACTTT. This codes for CASRVSSGGSSYNSPLHF. The rearrangement links TRBV27 to TRBJ1-6; D remains unclear. V was shortened by 6 bases and J by 0 bases, with 18 bases between the two germline ends. This CDR3 spans 18 amino acids. Germline V gives CDR1 MNHEY, CDR2 SMNVEV (reference sequence).

The chain uses TRBV19 and TRBJ2-1; TRBD2 matches 11 bases. The V segment lost 6 bases and the J segment 3 bases; nucleotides outside the gene matches: 7. Germline V gene data show CDR1 as LNHDA and CDR2 as SQIVND (reference sequence). The CDR3 is 16 amino acids. CDR3 sequence (DNA): TGTGCCAGTAGCTATAGCGGGAGGGTCCTCTACAATGAGCAGTTCTTC. As protein: CASSYSGRVLYNEQFF.

This clone has more than one count but fewer than ten. The chain links TRBV5-3 to TRBJ2-7; D not certain. Being an ORF, TRBV5-3 has a function that is uncertain. The V gene lost 1 base and the J gene lost 4 bases, with 12 bases spanning the gap. The CDR3 extends over 14 amino acids. This CDR3 is CARSLRGQPYEQYF. The CDR3 nucleotides are TGTGCCAGAAGCTTGAGAGGCCAACCATACGAGCAGTACTTC.

The chain employs TRBV7-2 and TRBJ2-7, with 8 positions matching TRBD2. The CDR3 sequence is 13 residues long. The V gene's germline CDR1 is SGHTA and CDR2 FQGNSA. V lost 5 bases to trimming and J lost 6 bases; unmatched junction nucleotides: 6. The CDR3 spells CASSTRTSPEQYF. CDR3 bases: TGTGCCAGCAGCACCCGGACTAGCCCCGAGCAGTACTTC.

The gene calls are TRBV28 and TRBJ2-7, with 7 bases lining up with TRBD2. The junction had 11 bases not matched to a gene; V was cut back by 4 bases and J by 2 bases. Germline assignment: CDR1 MDHEN and CDR2 SYDVKM. The CDR3 sequence is 16 residues long. The CDR3: CASSSPVAGITYEQYF. The CDR3 coding sequence is TGTGCCAGCAGTTCCCCTGTAGCGGGTATCACCTACGAGCAGTACTTC.

The rearrangement uses TRBV6-2 or TRBV6-3 and TRBJ2-7; the D is unclear. With 5 bases removed from V and 4 bases from J, the gap between germline ends came to 6 bases. Germline V gene sequence: CDR1 MNHEY, CDR2 SVGEGT. This CDR3 has 11 amino acids. In DNA form, the CDR3 reads TGTGCCAGCAGTATCGGTTACGAGCAGTACTTC. Translating gives CASSIGYEQYF.

V gene TRBV10-3 combines with J gene TRBJ2-5; 7 positions match TRBD2. Germline CDR1 is ENHRY and CDR2 is SYGVKD. This CDR3 is built from 16 residues. V was clipped by 0 bases and J by 2 bases; unmatched bases: 6. The CDR3 bases are TGTGCCATCAGTGAGTCGACCGCGCGGGAGCAAGAGACCCAGTACTTC. Protein: CAISESTAREQETQYF.

The chain employs TRBV18 and TRBJ2-1; 9 bases align to TRBD2. With 4 bases clipped from V and 0 bases from J, the junction kept 4 bases outside the gene matches. The CDR3 runs 16 residues. The germline V gene has CDR1 KGHSH and CDR2 LQKENI. CDR3 in amino acids: CASSRGGASSYNEQFF. The CDR3 region has the DNA TGTGCCAGCTCACGCGGGGGGGCGAGCTCCTACAATGAGCAGTTCTTC.

The CDR3 spells CASSLMGSGRAYEQFF. Written as DNA, the CDR3 is TGTGCCAGCAGCTTAATGGGTAGCGGGAGGGCGTATGAGCAGTTCTTC. J is TRBJ2-1 and V is TRBV7-3; 11 bases map to TRBD2. Germline CDR1 and CDR2: SGHTA and FQGTGA. Germline trimming cut 1 base from V and 8 bases from J; bases unmatched to any gene: 7. The length of the CDR3 is 16 residues.

The chain combines TRBV5-4 with TRBJ2-7, with 8 bases lining up with TRBD1. The germline CDR1 and CDR2 sequences are SGHNT and YYREEE (reference sequence). Trimming removed 2 bases from V and 0 bases from J; junction bases left unmatched: 7. This CDR3 is 16 amino acids long. Here the CDR3 reads CASSFPGTGVSYEQYF. In DNA, the CDR3 is TGTGCCAGCAGCTTTCCCGGGACAGGAGTCTCCTACGAGCAGTACTTC.

The CDR3 bases are TGTGCCAGCAGTTACCGCCCCACGACTACCAATGAGCAGTTCTTC. Its translation: CASSYRPTTTNEQFF. V is TRBV6-2 or TRBV6-3 and J is TRBJ2-1, with a possible D match to TRBD2 (5 bases). There are 15 residues in the CDR3. The germline gives CDR1 MNHEY, CDR2 SVGEGT. Trimming pared 2 bases from V and 6 bases from J, leaving 14 bases between.

The J gene is TRBJ2-7, the V gene TRBV4-3; 9 bases are shared with TRBD2. Germline CDR1 is LGHNA and CDR2 is YSLEER. This CDR3 spans 15 amino acids. V gave up 1 base and J gave up 3 bases; unmatched junction bases: 4. The CDR3 spells CASSQGLAGIYEQYF. DNA of the CDR3: TGCGCCAGCAGCCAAGGGCTAGCGGGAATCTACGAGCAGTACTTC.

The V and J genes are TRBV18 and TRBJ1-1; D gene ambiguous. The CDR3 runs to 14 residues. The germline V gene has CDR1 KGHSH and CDR2 LQKENI. V was shortened by 3 bases and J by 2 bases, with 10 bases between the two germline ends. Here the CDR3 reads CASSPGQINTEAFF. Here the CDR3 DNA reads TGTGCCAGCTCACCGGGCCAGATAAACACTGAAGCTTTCTTT.

The genes are TRBV3-1 (or the pseudogene TRBV3-2) and TRBJ2-7, with unresolved D. V was cut by 4 bases and J by 4 bases, with 20 bases left in between. CDR1 and CDR2 from the germline V gene are LGHDT and YNNKEL (reference sequence). The CDR3 loop spans 16 amino acids. The CDR3: CASSPTLERSNYEQYF. In DNA form, the CDR3 reads TGTGCCAGCAGCCCAACCCTTGAGCGTTCGAATTACGAGCAGTACTTC.

The chain is built from TRBV2 and TRBJ2-1; the D gene is possibly TRBD2 (11 bases). The V end lost 7 bases, the J end lost 0 bases, and 34 bases lay between the germline ends. This CDR3 is 22 amino acids long. Germline CDR1 SNHLY, CDR2 FYNNEI. Here the CDR3 DNA reads TGTGCCAGCAAAACCGGGACAGGGGCCGGGACTAGCGGAAAGAGCTCCTACAATGAGCAGTTCTTC. Encoded protein: CASKTGTGAGTSGKSSYNEQFF.

The chain combines TRBV9 with TRBJ2-2; 14 nucleotides line up with TRBD2. This CDR3 spans 20 amino acids. Germline assignment: CDR1 SGDLS and CDR2 YYNGEE. V was pared by 4 bases and J by 0 bases, with 11 bases of the junction left unmatched. CDR3 bases: TGTGCCAGCAGCCCCCAGATACCGGGACTAGCGGGAGCGAACACCGGGGAGCTGTTTTTT. This codes for CASSPQIPGLAGANTGELFF.

This clone appeared many times. V and J are TRBV2 and TRBJ1-1; D gene uncertain. The germline V and J ends were trimmed by 8 bases and 5 bases, with 12 bases remaining between them. Per germline, CDR1 SNHLY and CDR2 FYNNEI. The CDR3 consists of 12 residues. The CDR3 nucleotides read TGTGCCAGCCACGTGGCGGGTACTGAAGCTTTCTTT. Encoded protein: CASHVAGTEAFF.

The chain combines TRBV2 with TRBJ2-7; 8 bases agree with TRBD1. The CDR3 contains 15 residues. Germline lookup yields CDR1 SNHLY and CDR2 FYNNEI. V shed 6 bases, J shed 6 bases, and the junction held 13 bases outside the gene matches. CDR3 bases: TGTGCCAGCAGGGGCTCAGGGGGCGGTCCGTCCGAGCAGTACTTC. This gives the protein CASRGSGGGPSEQYF.

The table lists this clone with a count of one. The chain combines TRBV29-1 with TRBJ2-5; TRBD2 aligns across 13 bases. The CDR3 is made up of 14 amino acids. Germline CDR1 and CDR2: SQVTM and ANQGSEA. With V trimmed by 3 bases and J by 4 bases, 2 bases remained unmatched. The CDR3 DNA follows: TGCAGCGTTGAGGGACTAGCGGGAAGAGAGACCCAGTACTTC. Protein product: CSVEGLAGRETQYF.

The chain has TRBV6-1 and TRBJ1-1; no definite D call. This CDR3 has 12 residues. Germline V CDR1 and CDR2: MNHNS, SASEGT. Trimming removed 3 bases from V and 4 bases from J, with 6 bases in between. In DNA form, the CDR3 reads TGTGCCAGCAGTGACCCGGGCACTGAAGCTTTCTTT. Translated, it gives CASSDPGTEAFF.

J is TRBJ1-1 and V is TRBV29-1; TRBD1 agrees at 7 bases. This CDR3 region has 13 residues. Trimming cost V 5 bases and J 5 bases; bases outside gene matches: 8. Per the germline V gene, CDR1 is SQVTM and CDR2 is ANQGSEA. The CDR3 nucleotides are TGCAGCGTTTATCCAGGGGGTGGAACTGAAGCTTTCTTT. This translates into CSVYPGGGTEAFF.

This clone was picked up a small number of times. The chain recombines TRBV28 with TRBJ1-1; tentative D call: TRBD1 (6 bases). CDR1 MDHEN and CDR2 SYDVKM come from the germline V gene. Trimming removed 4 bases from V and 1 base from J, with 25 bases in between. The CDR3 contains 19 residues. In DNA form, the CDR3 reads TGTGCCAGCAGTTCCCGACAGGCCTTCGCTCTGAGGGGGAACACTGAAGCTTTCTTT. It codes for CASSSRQAFALRGNTEAFF.

This chain joins TRBV6-6 and TRBJ2-2; 8 nucleotides align to TRBD2. The ends lost 10 bases at V and 5 bases at J; junction bases unmatched: 12. There are 15 residues in the CDR3. Looked up from germline, CDR1 is MNHNY and CDR2 is SVGAGI (reference sequence). CDR3 region: CATREWAGGTGELFF. CDR3 nucleotides: TGTGCCACTAGGGAGTGGGCGGGAGGTACCGGGGAGCTGTTTTTT.

The rearrangement joins TRBV28 to TRBJ2-3, with 9 bases lining up with TRBD2. Germline V gene lookup returns CDR1 MDHEN and CDR2 SYDVKM. J was trimmed by 4 bases and V by 4 bases; bases with no gene match: 12. The CDR3 spans 17 residues. The CDR3 nucleotides are TGTGCCAGCAGTTCCGGCATTAGTAGCGGGAGTGCAGATACGCAGTATTTT. Its translation: CASSSGISSGSADTQYF.